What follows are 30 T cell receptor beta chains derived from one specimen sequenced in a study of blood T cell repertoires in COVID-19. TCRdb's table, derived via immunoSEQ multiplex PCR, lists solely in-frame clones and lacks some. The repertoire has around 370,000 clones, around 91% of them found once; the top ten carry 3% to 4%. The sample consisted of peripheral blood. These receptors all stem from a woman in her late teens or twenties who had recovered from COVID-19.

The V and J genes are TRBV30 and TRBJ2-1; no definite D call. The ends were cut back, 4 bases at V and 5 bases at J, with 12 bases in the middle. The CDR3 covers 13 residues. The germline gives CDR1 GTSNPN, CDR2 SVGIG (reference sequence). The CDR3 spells CAWIGSENNEQFF. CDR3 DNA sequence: TGTGCCTGGATCGGAAGCGAGAACAATGAGCAGTTCTTC. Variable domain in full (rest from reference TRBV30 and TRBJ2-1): SQTIHQWPATLVQPVGSPLSLECTVEGTSNPNLYWYRQAAGRGLQLLFYSVGIGQISSEVPQNLSASRPQDRQFILSSKKLLLSDSGFYLCAWIGSENNEQFFGPGTRLTVL.

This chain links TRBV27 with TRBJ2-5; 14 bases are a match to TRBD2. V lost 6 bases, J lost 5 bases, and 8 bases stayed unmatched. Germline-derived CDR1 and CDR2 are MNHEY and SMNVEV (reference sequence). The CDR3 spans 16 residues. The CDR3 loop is CASSEGTSGSLETQYF. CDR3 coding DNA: TGTGCCAGCAGCGAAGGGACTAGCGGGAGTCTTGAGACCCAGTACTTC.

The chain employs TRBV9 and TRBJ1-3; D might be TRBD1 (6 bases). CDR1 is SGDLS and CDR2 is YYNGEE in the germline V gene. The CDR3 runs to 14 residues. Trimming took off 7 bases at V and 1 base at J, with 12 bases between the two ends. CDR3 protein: CASGTPNSGNTIYF. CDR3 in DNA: TGTGCCAGCGGGACACCTAATTCTGGAAACACCATATATTTT.

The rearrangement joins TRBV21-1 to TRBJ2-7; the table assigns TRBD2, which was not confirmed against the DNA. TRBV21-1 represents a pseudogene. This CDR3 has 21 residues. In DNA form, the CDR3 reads TGTGCCAGCAGCAAATGGCTCGGGGCTAGCGGAGGGCAGAAGGAGAACTACGAGCAGTACGTC. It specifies CASSKWLGASGGQKENYEQYV.

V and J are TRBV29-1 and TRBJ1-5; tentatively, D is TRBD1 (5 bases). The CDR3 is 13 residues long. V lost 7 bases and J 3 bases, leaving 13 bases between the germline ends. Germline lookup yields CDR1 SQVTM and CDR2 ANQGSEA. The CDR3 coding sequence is TGCAGCGCCGGAGCGACAGACAATCAGCCCCAGCATTTT. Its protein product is CSAGATDNQPQHF.

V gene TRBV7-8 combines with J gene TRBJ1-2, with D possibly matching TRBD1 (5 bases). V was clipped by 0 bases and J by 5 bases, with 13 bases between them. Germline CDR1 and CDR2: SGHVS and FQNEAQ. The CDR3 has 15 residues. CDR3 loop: CASSLARVIGYGYTF. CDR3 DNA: TGTGCCAGCAGCTTAGCCAGGGTCATAGGGTATGGCTACACCTTC.

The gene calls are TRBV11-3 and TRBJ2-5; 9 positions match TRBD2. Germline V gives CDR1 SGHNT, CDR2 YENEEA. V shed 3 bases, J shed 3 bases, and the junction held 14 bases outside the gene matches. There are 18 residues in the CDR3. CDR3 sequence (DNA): TGTGCCAGCAGCTTTGGGCGGGACGCGGGAGGGCGCAAAGAGACCCAGTACTTC. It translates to CASSFGRDAGGRKETQYF.

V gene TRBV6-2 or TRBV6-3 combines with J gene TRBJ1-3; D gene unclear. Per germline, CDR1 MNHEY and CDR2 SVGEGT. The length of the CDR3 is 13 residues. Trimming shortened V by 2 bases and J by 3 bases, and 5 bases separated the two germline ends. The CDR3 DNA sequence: TGTGCCAGCAGTTACAAGAGTGGAAACACCATATATTTT. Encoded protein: CASSYKSGNTIYF.

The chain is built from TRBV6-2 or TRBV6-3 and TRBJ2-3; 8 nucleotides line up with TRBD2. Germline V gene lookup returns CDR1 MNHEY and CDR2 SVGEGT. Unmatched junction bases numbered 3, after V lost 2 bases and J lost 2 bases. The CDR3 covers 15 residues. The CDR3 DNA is TGTGCCAGCAGTTACCGGGGGGGCTTCACAGATACGCAGTATTTT. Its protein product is CASSYRGGFTDTQYF.

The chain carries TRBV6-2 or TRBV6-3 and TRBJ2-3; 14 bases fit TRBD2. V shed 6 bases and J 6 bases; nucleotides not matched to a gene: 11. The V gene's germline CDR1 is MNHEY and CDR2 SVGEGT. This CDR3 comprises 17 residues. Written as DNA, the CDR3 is TGTGCCAGCAGCACTGGGACTAGCGGGAGTGGGACGGATACGCAGTATTTT. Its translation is CASSTGTSGSGTDTQYF.

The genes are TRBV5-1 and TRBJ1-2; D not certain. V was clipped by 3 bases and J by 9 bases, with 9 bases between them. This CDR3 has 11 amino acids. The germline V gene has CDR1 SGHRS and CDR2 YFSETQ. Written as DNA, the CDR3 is TGCGCCAGCAGCTCGGGAAATCGCTACACCTTC. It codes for CASSSGNRYTF.

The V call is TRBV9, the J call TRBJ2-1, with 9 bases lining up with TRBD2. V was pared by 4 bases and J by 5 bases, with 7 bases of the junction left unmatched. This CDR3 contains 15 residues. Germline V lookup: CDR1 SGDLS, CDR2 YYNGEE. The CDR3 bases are TGTGCCAGCAGCACGGGGGCTAGCGGGAACAATGAGCAGTTCTTC. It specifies CASSTGASGNNEQFF.

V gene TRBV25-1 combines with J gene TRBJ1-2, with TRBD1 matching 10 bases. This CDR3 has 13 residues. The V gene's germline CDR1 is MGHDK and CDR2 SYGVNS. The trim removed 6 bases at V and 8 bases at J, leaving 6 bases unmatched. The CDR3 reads CASSDGTGVGYTF. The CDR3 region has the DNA TGTGCCAGCAGCGATGGGACAGGGGTCGGCTACACCTTC.

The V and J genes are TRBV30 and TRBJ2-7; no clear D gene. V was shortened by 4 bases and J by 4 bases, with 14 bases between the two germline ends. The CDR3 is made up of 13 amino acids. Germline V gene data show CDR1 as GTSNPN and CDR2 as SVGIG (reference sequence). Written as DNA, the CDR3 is TGTGCCTGGACCCCCGAACCTGAGTACGAGCAGTACGTC. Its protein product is CAWTPEPEYEQYV.

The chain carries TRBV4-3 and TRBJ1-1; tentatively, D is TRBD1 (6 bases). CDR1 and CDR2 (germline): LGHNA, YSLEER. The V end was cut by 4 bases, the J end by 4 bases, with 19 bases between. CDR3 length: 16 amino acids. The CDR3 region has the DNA TGCGCCAGCAGCCCCCAAGGATTGGGGGGGCGCACTGAAGCTTTCTTT. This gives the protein CASSPQGLGGRTEAFF.

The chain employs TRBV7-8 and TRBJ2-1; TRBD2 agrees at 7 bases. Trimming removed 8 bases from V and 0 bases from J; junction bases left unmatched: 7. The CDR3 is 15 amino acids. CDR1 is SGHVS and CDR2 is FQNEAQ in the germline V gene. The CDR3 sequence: CASLYRGSSYNEQFF. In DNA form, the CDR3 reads TGTGCCAGCCTTTACCGCGGGAGCTCCTACAATGAGCAGTTCTTC.

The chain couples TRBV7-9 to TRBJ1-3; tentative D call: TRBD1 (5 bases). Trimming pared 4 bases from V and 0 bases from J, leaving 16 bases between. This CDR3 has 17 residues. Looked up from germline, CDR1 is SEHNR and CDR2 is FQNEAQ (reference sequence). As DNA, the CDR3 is TGTGCCAGCAGCTCGGGGGGTAGCTCCCTCTCTGGAAACACCATATATTTT. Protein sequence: CASSSGGSSLSGNTIYF.

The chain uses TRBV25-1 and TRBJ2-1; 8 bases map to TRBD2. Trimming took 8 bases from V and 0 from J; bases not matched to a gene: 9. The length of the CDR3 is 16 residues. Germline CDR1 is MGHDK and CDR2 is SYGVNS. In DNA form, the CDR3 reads TGTGCCAGCGAGTCTGAGCTAGCGGGCTCCTACAATGAGCAGTTCTTC. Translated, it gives CASESELAGSYNEQFF.

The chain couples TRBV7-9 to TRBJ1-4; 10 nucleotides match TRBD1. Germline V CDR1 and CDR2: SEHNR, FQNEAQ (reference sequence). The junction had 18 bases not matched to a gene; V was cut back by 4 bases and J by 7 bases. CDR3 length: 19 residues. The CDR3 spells CASSSLRQGAARGGEKLFF. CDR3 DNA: TGTGCCAGCAGCTCTTTACGACAGGGGGCAGCTCGCGGGGGTGAAAAACTGTTTTTT.

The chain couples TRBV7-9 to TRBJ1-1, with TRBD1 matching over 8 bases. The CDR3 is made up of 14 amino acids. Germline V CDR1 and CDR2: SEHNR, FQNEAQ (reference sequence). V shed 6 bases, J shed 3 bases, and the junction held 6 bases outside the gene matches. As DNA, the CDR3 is TGTGCCAGCAGGGCCGGACAGGGAGACACTGAAGCTTTCTTT. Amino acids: CASRAGQGDTEAFF.

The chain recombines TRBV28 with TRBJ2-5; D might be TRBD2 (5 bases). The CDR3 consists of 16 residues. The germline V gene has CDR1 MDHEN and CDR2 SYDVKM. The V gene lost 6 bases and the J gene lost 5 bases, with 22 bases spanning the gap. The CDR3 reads CASSLKRIILGETQYF. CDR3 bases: TGTGCCAGCAGCCTGAAAAGGATTATACTAGGGGAGACCCAGTACTTC.

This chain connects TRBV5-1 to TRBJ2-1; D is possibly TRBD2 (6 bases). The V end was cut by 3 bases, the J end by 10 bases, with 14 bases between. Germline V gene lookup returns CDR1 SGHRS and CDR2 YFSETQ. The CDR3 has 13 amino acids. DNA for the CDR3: TGCGCCAGCAGCTGGACTACCCGGAAAGAGCAGTTCTTC. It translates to CASSWTTRKEQFF.

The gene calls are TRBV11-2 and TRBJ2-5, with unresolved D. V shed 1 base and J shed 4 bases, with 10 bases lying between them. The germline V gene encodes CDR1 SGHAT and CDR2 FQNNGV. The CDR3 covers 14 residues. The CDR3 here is CASSLGSSSETQYF. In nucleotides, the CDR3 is TGTGCCAGCAGCTTAGGATCTAGTTCAGAGACCCAGTACTTC.

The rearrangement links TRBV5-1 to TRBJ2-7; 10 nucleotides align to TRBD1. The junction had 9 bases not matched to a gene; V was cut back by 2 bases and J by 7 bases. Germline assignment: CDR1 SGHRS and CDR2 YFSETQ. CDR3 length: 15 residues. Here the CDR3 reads CASSFGTGEMWEQYV. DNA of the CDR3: TGCGCCAGCAGCTTCGGGACAGGGGAGATGTGGGAGCAGTACGTC.

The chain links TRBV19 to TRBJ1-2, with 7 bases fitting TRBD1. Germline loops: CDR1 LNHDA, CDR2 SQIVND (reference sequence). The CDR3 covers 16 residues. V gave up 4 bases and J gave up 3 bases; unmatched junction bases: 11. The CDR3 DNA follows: TGTGCCAGTAGTAAGAACAGGGGCCCTGGGGACTATGGCTACACCTTC. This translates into CASSKNRGPGDYGYTF.

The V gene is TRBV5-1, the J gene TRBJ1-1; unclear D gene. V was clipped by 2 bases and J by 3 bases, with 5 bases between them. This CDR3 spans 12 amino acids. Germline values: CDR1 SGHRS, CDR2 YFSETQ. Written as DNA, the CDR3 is TGCGCCAGCAGCTTCCGGGACACTGAAGCTTTCTTT. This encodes CASSFRDTEAFF.

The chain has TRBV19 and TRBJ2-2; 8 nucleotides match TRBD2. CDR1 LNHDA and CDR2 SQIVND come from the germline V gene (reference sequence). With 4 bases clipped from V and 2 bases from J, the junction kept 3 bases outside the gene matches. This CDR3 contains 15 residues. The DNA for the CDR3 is TGTGCCAGTAGTACGGGACTAGTTAACACCGGGGAGCTGTTTTTT. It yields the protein CASSTGLVNTGELFF. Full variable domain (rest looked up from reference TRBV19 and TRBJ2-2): DGGITQSPKYLFRKEGQNVTLSCEQNLNHDAMYWYRQDPGQGLRLIYYSQIVNDFQKGDIAEGYSVSREKKESFPLTVTSAQKNPTAFYLCASSTGLVNTGELFFGEGSRLTVL.

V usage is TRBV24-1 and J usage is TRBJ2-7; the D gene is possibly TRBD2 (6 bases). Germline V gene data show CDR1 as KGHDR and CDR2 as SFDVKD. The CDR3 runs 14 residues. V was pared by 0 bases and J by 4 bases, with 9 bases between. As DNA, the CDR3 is TGTGCCACCAGTGATTTGGGAGGGTGTTACGAGCAGTACGTC. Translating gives CATSDLGGCYEQYV.

CDR3 sequence: CASSARDTSNEKLFF. As DNA, the CDR3 is TGTGCCAGCAGCGCCCGGGACACCTCTAATGAAAAACTGTTTTTT. V usage is TRBV7-8 and J usage is TRBJ1-4; D perhaps matches TRBD1 (6 bases). Germline V gives CDR1 SGHVS, CDR2 FQNEAQ. V lost 5 bases, J lost 3 bases, and 13 bases lay in between. The CDR3 totals 15 residues. Full variable domain (rest looked up from reference TRBV7-8 and TRBJ1-4): GAGVSQSPRYKVAKRGQDVALRCDPISGHVSLFWYQQALGQGPEFLTYFQNEAQLDKSGLPSDRFFAERPEGSVSTLKIQRTQQEDSAVYLCASSARDTSNEKLFFGSGTQLSVL.

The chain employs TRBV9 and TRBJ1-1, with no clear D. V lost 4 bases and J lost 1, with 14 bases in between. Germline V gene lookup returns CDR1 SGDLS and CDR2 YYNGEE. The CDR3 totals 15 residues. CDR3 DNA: TGTGCCAGCAGCCCCTTCGGCGGAACGAACACTGAAGCTTTCTTT. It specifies CASSPFGGTNTEAFF.